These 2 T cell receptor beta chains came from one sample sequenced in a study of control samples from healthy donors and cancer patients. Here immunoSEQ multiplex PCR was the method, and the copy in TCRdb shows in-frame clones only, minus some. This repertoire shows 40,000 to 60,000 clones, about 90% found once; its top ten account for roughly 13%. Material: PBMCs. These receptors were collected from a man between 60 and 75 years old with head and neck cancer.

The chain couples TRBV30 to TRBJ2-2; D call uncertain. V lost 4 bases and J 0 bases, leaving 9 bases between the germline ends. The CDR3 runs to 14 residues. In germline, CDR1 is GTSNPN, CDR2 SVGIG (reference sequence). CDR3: CAWKTGANTGELFF. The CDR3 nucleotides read TGTGCCTGGAAGACGGGCGCGAACACCGGGGAGCTGTTTTTT. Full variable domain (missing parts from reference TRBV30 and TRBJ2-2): SQTIHQWPATLVQPVGSPLSLECTVEGTSNPNLYWYRQAAGRGLQLLFYSVGIGQISSEVPQNLSASRPQDRQFILSSKKLLLSDSGFYLCAWKTGANTGELFFGEGSRLTVL.

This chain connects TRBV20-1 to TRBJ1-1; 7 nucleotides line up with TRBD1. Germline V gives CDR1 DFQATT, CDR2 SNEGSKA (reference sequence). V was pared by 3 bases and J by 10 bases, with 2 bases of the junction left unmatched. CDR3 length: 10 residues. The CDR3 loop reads CSARGDRAFF. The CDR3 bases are TGCAGTGCTAGGGGGGACAGAGCTTTCTTT.